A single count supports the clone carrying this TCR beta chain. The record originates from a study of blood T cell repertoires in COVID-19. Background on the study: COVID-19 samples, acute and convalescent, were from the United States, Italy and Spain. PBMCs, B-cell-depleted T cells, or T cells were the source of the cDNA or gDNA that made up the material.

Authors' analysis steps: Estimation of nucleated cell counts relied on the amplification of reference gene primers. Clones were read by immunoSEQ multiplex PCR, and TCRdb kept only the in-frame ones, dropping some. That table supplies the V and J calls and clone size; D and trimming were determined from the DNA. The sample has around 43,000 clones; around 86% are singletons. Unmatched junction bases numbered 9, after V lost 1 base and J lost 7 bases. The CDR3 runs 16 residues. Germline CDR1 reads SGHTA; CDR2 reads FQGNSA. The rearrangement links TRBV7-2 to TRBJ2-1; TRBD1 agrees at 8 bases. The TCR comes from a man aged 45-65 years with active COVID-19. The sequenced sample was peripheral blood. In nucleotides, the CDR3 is TGTGCCAGCAGCTTAGGACAGCGAGACAGGGGTAATGAGCAGTTCTTC. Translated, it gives CASSLGQRDRGNEQFF.